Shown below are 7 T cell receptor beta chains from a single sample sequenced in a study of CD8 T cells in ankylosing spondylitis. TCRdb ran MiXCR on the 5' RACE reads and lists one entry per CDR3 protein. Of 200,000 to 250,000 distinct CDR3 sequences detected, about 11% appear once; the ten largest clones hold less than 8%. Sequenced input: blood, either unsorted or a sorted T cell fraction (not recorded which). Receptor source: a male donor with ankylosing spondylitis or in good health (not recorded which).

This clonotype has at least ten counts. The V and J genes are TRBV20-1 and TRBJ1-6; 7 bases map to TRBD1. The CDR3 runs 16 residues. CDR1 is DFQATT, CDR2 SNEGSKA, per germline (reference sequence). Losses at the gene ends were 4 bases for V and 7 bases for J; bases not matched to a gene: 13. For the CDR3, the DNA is TGCAGTGCTATCCCGACAGGGCGGGTACTAAATTCACCCCTCCACTTT. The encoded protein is CSAIPTGRVLNSPLHF.

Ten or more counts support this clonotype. CDR3 in DNA: TGTGCCATCACGCGGCAGGCGGGGATGGAGCAGTACTTC. As protein: CAITRQAGMEQYF. J is TRBJ2-7 and V is TRBV10-3; tentative D call: TRBD2 (6 bases). Germline V CDR1 and CDR2: ENHRY, SYGVKD. The CDR3 sequence is 13 residues long. Trimming left V 7 bases short and J 7 bases short, with 17 bases between.

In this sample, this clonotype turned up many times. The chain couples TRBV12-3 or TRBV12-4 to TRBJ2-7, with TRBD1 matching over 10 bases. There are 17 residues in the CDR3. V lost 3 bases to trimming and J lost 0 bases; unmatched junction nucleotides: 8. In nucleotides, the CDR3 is TGTGCCAGCAGTTTCCCGGCGGGGACAGGGGACTCCTACGAGCAGTACTTC. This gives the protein CASSFPAGTGDSYEQYF.

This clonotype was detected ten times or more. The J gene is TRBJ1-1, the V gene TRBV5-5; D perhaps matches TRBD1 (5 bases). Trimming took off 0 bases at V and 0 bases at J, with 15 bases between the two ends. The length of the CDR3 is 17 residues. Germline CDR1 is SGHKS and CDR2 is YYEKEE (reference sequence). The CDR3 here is CASSLGAGRLVNTEAFF. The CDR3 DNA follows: TGTGCCAGCAGCTTGGGCGCAGGGCGGCTCGTGAACACTGAAGCTTTCTTT.

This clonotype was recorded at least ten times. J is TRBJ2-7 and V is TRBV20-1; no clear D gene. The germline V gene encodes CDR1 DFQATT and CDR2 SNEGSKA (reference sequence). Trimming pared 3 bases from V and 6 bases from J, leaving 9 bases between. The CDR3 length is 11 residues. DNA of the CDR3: TGCAGTGCTAGCCCGACGGGCGAGCAGTACTTC. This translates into CSASPTGEQYF.

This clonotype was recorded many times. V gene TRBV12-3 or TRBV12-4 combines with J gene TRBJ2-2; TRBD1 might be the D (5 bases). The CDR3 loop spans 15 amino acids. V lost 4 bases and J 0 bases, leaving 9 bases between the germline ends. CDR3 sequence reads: CASSSQVANTGELFF. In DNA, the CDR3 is TGTGCCAGCAGTTCACAGGTCGCGAACACCGGGGAGCTGTTTTTT.

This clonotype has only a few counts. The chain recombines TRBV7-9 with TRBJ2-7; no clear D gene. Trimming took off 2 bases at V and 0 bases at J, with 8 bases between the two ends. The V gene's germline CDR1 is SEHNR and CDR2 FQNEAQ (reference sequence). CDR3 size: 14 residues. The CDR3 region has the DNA TGTGCCAGCAGCTTAACACAGAACTCCTACGAGCAGTACTTC. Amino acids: CASSLTQNSYEQYF.